This note documents a single T cell receptor (beta chain) sequence. Its antigen is undetermined. The sample is drawn from a study of graft-versus-host responses after intestinal transplantation. Study details: Multivisceral, liver-intestinal, or isolated intestinal transplants were performed in recipients. Anti-thymocyte globulin induction preceded two to four years of tacrolimus and steroid maintenance in all recipients.

Repertoires were generated with immunoSEQ multiplex PCR, while TCRdb's copy carries only in-frame clones and drops some. This table holds fewer than 45,000 clones, about 93% found once. Overall study findings and caveats: Those patients showing graft-donor T cell macrochimerism displayed high graft-versus-host to host-versus-graft clonal ratios in allografts.

The starting material was PBMCs, obtained 16 days after intestinal transplant. The TCR was taken from a human patient who received an intestinal transplant, so some T cells may come from the graft donor.

CDR3 DNA sequence: TGTGCCAGCAGCGTATGGGTGAACACTGAAGCTTTCTTT. Protein product: CASSVWVNTEAFF. V and J are TRBV9 and TRBJ1-1, with no clear D. The germline CDR1 and CDR2 sequences are SGDLS and YYNGEE. The CDR3 has 13 residues. V was shortened by 1 base and J by 0 bases, with 4 bases between the two germline ends.